This T cell receptor (beta chain) was retrieved from a study of blood T cell repertoires in COVID-19. Study-level information: PBMCs, B-cell-depleted T cells, or T cells were the source of the cDNA or gDNA that made up the material.

The assay was immunoSEQ multiplex PCR, and TCRdb's table has in-frame clones only and misses some. The sample comprises 150,000 to 200,000 clones, 80% to 85% of which are singletons, and 2.6% rests with the top ten. The source material was peripheral blood. The receptor was derived from a human donor with acute or convalescent COVID-19. The donor label of this sample is uncertain.

The CDR3 DNA is TGCGCCAGCAGCCCCCCGGGCGGGGCGACTGGAAACACCATATATTTT. It encodes CASSPPGGATGNTIYF. V gene TRBV5-1 combines with J gene TRBJ1-3, with D perhaps matching TRBD1 (5 bases). The CDR3 contains 16 residues. In germline, CDR1 is SGHRS, CDR2 YFSETQ. V dropped 4 bases and J dropped 2 bases, with 16 bases sitting between them.